This TCR beta chain is from a study of technical replicates of blood from a few donors (TCRdb year 2017). Libraries were made using the immunoSEQ multiplex PCR assay. The table comes from immuneACCESS by way of TCRdb, which keeps in-frame sequences with V and J called. Part of the clones is missing from these tables; in studies checked, under half for an unresolved V gene and the rest for unknown reasons. Counted in this sample were approximately 76,000 clones; roughly nine tenths of them appeared once. The biggest ten clones account for 0.2% to 0.25% of the sample. V gives up 0 bases and J gives up 5 bases, and the segment between their germline ends measures 11 bases. The germline V gene provides CDR1 SGHRS and CDR2 YFSETQ. The CDR3 starts with the cysteine, ends with the phenylalanine, and has 14 residues. Only CDR3 DNA remains: 42 bases, in frame from the first base. Notes on this clone: The antigen it binds to is not known. Qualities for individual bases were not recorded, and no much larger clone is one base off.

The TCR comes from a human donor in good health. The sample comprised T cells isolated from PBMCs. This receptor chain uses TRBV5-1 and TRBJ1-1, with TRBD1 as a weak D call on 5 bases. The CDR3 region reads CASSLAGQGTEAFF. The base sequence is TGCGCCAGCAGCTTGGCTGGGCAGGGTACTGAAGCTTTCTTT.